Each of the 15 T cell receptor beta chains below was sequenced from the same sample in a study of PD-1 blockade in classical Hodgkin lymphoma. The data were produced by immunoSEQ multiplex PCR, yet TCRdb's version contains in-frame clones alone and is incomplete. The table lists about 35,000 clones, around 90% of them singletons. All the patients suffered relapse after autologous stem cell transplantation, and brentuximab vedotin exposure differed. Investigators isolated CD4+ T cells from thawed PBMCs through magnetic negative selection. Source: CD4+ T cells from blood, taken at baseline. These TCRs come from a human donor with classical Hodgkin lymphoma.

The chain employs TRBV25-1 and TRBJ2-3; 10 bases align to TRBD1. Germline lookup yields CDR1 MGHDK and CDR2 SYGVNS. With 6 bases clipped from V and 2 bases from J, the junction kept 8 bases outside the gene matches. This CDR3 region has 16 residues. CDR3 protein: CASRRFGTGATDTQYF. In DNA form, the CDR3 reads TGTGCCAGCAGGAGGTTTGGGACAGGGGCCACAGATACGCAGTATTTT. Filled out from reference TRBV25-1 and TRBJ2-3, the complete variable domain reads EADIYQTPRYLVIGTGKKITLECSQTMGHDKMYWYQQDPGMELHLIHYSYGVNSTEKGDLSSESTVSRIRTEHFPLTLESARPSHTSQYLCASRRFGTGATDTQYFGPGTRLTVL.

V and J are TRBV18 and TRBJ2-7; 9 nucleotides line up with TRBD2. The CDR3 runs to 16 residues. The V gene end was trimmed by 2 bases and the J gene end by 1 base; junction bases not matched to a gene: 6. The V gene's germline CDR1 is KGHSH and CDR2 LQKENI. The CDR3: CASSPSLTSGSYEQYF. CDR3 sequence (DNA): TGTGCCAGCTCACCATCTCTGACTAGCGGATCCTACGAGCAGTACTTC.

This clone was seen a handful of times. This chain connects TRBV10-1 to TRBJ1-2; 7 bases are a match to TRBD1. This CDR3 is 14 amino acids long. CDR1 and CDR2 (germline): WNHNN, SYGVQD (reference sequence). Germline trimming cut 0 bases from V and 7 bases from J; bases unmatched to any gene: 5. This chain's CDR3 is CASSESMTGSGYTF. Here the CDR3 DNA reads TGCGCCAGCAGTGAGTCAATGACAGGGTCTGGCTACACCTTC.

CDR3 nucleotides: TGTGCCAGCAGTTTAGGACAGGGGAACTATGGCTACACCTTC. Residues: CASSLGQGNYGYTF. V gene TRBV28 combines with J gene TRBJ1-2; 9 bases agree with TRBD1. Germline CDR1 MDHEN, CDR2 SYDVKM. The length of the CDR3 is 14 residues. Germline trimming cut 2 bases from V and 2 bases from J; bases unmatched to any gene: 0.

The chain has TRBV6-1 and TRBJ1-2; 7 positions agree with TRBD1. The V gene's germline CDR1 is MNHNS and CDR2 SASEGT. V lost 4 bases and J lost 4; bases outside the gene matches: 12. The CDR3 has 16 amino acids. The CDR3 coding sequence is TGTGCCAGCAGTGGGACAGGAGGGGTGTGGAGCTATGGCTACACCTTC. Its protein product is CASSGTGGVWSYGYTF.

The rearrangement uses TRBV7-2 and TRBJ2-3, with D possibly TRBD2 on 6 matching bases. CDR1 and CDR2 from the germline V gene are SGHTA and FQGNSA. This CDR3 has 15 amino acids. The V end lost 1 base, the J end lost 2 bases, and 10 bases lay between the germline ends. This CDR3 reads CASSLVGLHTDTQYF. The CDR3 DNA reads as TGTGCCAGCAGCTTAGTTGGACTACACACAGATACGCAGTATTTT.

The rearrangement links TRBV2 to TRBJ2-7; 11 bases line up with TRBD1. The germline V gene has CDR1 SNHLY and CDR2 FYNNEI. The CDR3 runs 17 residues. With 0 bases clipped from V and 3 bases from J, the junction kept 7 bases outside the gene matches. CDR3 nucleotides: TGTGCCAGCAGTGAAGCGCGGACAGGGGGCGCTTACTACGAGCAGTACTTC. It codes for CASSEARTGGAYYEQYF. Filled out from reference TRBV2 and TRBJ2-7, the complete variable domain reads EPEVTQTPSHQVTQMGQEVILRCVPISNHLYFYWYRQILGQKVEFLVSFYNNEISEKSEIFDDQFSVERPDGSNFTLKIRSTKLEDSAMYFCASSEARTGGAYYEQYFGPGTRLTVT.

This chain connects TRBV10-3 to TRBJ1-4; 9 bases fit TRBD1. The CDR3 loop spans 16 amino acids. Germline trimming cut 2 bases from V and 8 bases from J; bases unmatched to any gene: 9. Germline-derived CDR1 and CDR2 are ENHRY and SYGVKD. Here the CDR3 DNA reads TGTGCCATCAGTGAGACCGGGACAGGGAATCGGGAAAAACTGTTTTTT. The encoded protein is CAISETGTGNREKLFF.

V is TRBV30 and J is TRBJ2-3, with unresolved D. There are 11 residues in the CDR3. From germline, CDR1 is GTSNPN and CDR2 SVGIG (reference sequence). Trimming stripped 0 bases from V and 6 bases from J, with 4 bases between. DNA for the CDR3: TGTGCCTGGAGTGTCGGGGATACGCAGTATTTT. Its protein is CAWSVGDTQYF.

This clone has more than one count but fewer than ten. J is TRBJ1-2 and V is TRBV6-6, with no clear D. Germline V gene sequence: CDR1 MNHNY, CDR2 SVGAGI (reference sequence). V gave up 0 bases and J gave up 6 bases, with 11 bases separating them. This CDR3 contains 14 residues. The CDR3 bases are TGTGCCAGCAGTTACTCCGGTCACGGAGATGGCTACACCTTC. This sequence encodes CASSYSGHGDGYTF.

This chain uses TRBV28 with TRBJ2-3; no definite D call. Per the germline V gene, CDR1 is MDHEN and CDR2 is SYDVKM. There are 12 residues in the CDR3. V shed 6 bases and J shed 7 bases, with 11 bases lying between them. CDR3 sequence reads: CASRSGVYTQYF. CDR3 nucleotide sequence: TGTGCCAGCAGATCGGGTGTTTATACGCAGTATTTT.

The rearrangement uses TRBV5-6 and TRBJ2-7; D is tentatively TRBD1 or TRBD2 (6 bases each). Between the trimmed V and J ends, which lost 0 bases and 4 bases, there was a span of 14 bases. Germline CDR1 reads SGHDT; CDR2 reads YYEEEE. The CDR3 consists of 15 residues. CDR3 residues: CASSLGAGHEYEQYF. CDR3 sequence (DNA): TGTGCCAGCAGCTTGGGTGCGGGACACGAGTACGAGCAGTACTTC.

A single count supports this clone. The rearrangement joins TRBV5-6 to TRBJ1-5; 7 bases fit TRBD1. Germline V gene sequence: CDR1 SGHDT, CDR2 YYEEEE. With 4 bases clipped from V and 4 bases from J, the junction kept 2 bases outside the gene matches. The CDR3 is made up of 13 amino acids. CDR3 sequence (DNA): TGTGCCAGCAGCGAGACAGGGAATCAGCCCCAGCATTTT. Its translation is CASSETGNQPQHF.

The chain has TRBV7-2 and TRBJ2-7; 11 bases fit TRBD1. This CDR3 has 15 amino acids. V gave up 4 bases and J gave up 2 bases; unmatched junction bases: 4. From germline, CDR1 is SGHTA and CDR2 FQGNSA. The CDR3 is CASSSGQGATYEQYF. The CDR3 DNA follows: TGTGCCAGCAGCTCCGGACAGGGGGCCACCTACGAGCAGTACTTC.

This chain connects TRBV6-1 to TRBJ2-5; perhaps D is TRBD1 or TRBD2 (6 bases each). The CDR3 covers 14 residues. With 8 bases removed from V and 3 bases from J, the gap between germline ends came to 16 bases. Germline lookup yields CDR1 MNHNS and CDR2 SASEGT. The CDR3 sequence is CASHPGGTKETQYF. The CDR3 DNA reads TGTGCCAGCCACCCTGGCGGGACAAAAGAGACCCAGTACTTC.